Sequencing of this TCR beta chain was carried out in a study of blood T cell repertoires in COVID-19. Looking at the study overall: Acute and convalescent COVID-19 specimens originated in the United States, Italy and Spain. PBMCs, B-cell-depleted T cells, or T cells were the source of the cDNA or gDNA that made up the material.

This clone was seen a single time. Per the authors' pipeline: Amplified reference gene primers provided the basis for estimating nucleated cell counts. Sequenced by immunoSEQ multiplex PCR; TCRdb stores in-frame clones only, minus some. Clone size and V and J calls were adopted from that table, with D and trimming inferred from the DNA. The sample holds around 100,000 clones; 86% are singletons and the top ten take 4% to 5.5%. The CDR3 covers 13 residues. The V and J ends lost 6 bases and 2 bases respectively, with 10 bases between them. Per the germline V gene, CDR1 is MNHEY and CDR2 is SVGAGI. The chain has TRBV6-5 and TRBJ1-1, with D possibly TRBD1 on 5 matching bases. This TCR was recovered from a man in his forties or fifties with acute or convalescent COVID-19. Source material: peripheral blood. Here the CDR3 reads CASRQTVNTEAFF. The CDR3 region has the DNA TGTGCCAGCAGGCAGACAGTAAACACTGAAGCTTTCTTT.